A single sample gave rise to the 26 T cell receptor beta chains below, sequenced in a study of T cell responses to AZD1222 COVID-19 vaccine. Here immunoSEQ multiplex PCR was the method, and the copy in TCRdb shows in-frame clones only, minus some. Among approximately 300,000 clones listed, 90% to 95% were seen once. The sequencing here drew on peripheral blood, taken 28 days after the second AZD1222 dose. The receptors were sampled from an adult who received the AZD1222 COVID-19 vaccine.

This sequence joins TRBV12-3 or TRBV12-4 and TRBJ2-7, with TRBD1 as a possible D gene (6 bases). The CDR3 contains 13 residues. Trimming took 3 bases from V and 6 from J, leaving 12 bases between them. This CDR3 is CASSFKGGGEQYF. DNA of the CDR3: TGTGCCAGCAGTTTTAAAGGGGGTGGCGAGCAGTACTTC.

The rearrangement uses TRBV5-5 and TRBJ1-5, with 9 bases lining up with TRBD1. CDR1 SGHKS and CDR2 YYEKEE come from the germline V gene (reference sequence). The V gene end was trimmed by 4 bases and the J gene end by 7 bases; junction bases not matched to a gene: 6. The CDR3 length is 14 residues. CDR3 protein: CASSRQGGEQPQHF. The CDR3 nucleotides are TGTGCCAGCAGCCGACAGGGGGGAGAACAGCCCCAGCATTTT. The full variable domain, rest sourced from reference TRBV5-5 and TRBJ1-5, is DAGVTQSPTHLIKTRGQQVTLRCSPISGHKSVSWYQQVLGQGPQFIFQYYEKEERGRGNFPDRFSARQFPNYSSELNVNALLLGDSALYLCASSRQGGEQPQHFGDGTRLSIL.

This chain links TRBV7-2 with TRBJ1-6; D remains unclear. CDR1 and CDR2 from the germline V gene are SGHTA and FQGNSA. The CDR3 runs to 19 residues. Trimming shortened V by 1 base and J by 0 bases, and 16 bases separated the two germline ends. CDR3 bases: TGTGCCAGCAGCTTAGGGTCGCGGGTTTTGAGCTCCTATAATTCACCCCTCCACTTT. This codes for CASSLGSRVLSSYNSPLHF.

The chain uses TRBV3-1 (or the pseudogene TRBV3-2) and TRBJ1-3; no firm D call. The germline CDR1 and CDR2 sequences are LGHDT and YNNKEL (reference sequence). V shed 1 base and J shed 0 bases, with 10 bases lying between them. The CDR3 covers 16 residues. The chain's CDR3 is CASSQGLLLSGNTIYF. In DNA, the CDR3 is TGTGCCAGCAGCCAAGGACTGTTACTCTCTGGAAACACCATATATTTT.

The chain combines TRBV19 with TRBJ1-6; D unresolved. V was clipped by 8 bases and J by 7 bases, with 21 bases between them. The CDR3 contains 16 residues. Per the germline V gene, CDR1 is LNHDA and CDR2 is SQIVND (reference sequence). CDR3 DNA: TGTGCCAGTTCGAATCCCTTAAAAAGTCGGAATTCACCCCTCCACTTT. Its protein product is CASSNPLKSRNSPLHF. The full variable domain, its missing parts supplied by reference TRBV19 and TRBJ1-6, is DGGITQSPKYLFRKEGQNVTLSCEQNLNHDAMYWYRQDPGQGLRLIYYSQIVNDFQKGDIAEGYSVSREKKESFPLTVTSAQKNPTAFYLCASSNPLKSRNSPLHFGNGTRLTVT.

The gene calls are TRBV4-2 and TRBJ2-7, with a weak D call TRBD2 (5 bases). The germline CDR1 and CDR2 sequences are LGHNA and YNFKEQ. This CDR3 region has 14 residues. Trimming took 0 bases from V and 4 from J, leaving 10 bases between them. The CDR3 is CASSQDSGLYEQYF. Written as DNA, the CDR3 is TGTGCCAGCAGCCAAGATAGTGGACTTTACGAGCAGTACTTC.

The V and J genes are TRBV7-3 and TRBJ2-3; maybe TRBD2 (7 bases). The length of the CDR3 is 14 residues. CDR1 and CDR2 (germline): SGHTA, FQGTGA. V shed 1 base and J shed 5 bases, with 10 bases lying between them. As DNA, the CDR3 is TGTGCCAGCAGCTTAAGAGGGGGGGAAGATACGCAGTATTTT. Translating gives CASSLRGGEDTQYF.

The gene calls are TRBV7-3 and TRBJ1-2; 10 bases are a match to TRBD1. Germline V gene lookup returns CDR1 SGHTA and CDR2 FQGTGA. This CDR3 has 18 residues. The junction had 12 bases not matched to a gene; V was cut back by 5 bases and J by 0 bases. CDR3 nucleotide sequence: TGTGCCAGCAGCACACTTCCGGGACAGGGGCGCCCTAACTATGGCTACACCTTC. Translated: CASSTLPGQGRPNYGYTF.

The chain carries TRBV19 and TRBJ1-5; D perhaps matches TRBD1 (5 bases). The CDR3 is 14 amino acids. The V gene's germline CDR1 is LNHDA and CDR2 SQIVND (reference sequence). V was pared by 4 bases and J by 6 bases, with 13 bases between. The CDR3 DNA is TGTGCCAGTAGTACCTCAGCCACAGGTCAGCCCCAGCATTTT. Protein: CASSTSATGQPQHF. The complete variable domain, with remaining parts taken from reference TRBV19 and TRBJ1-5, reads DGGITQSPKYLFRKEGQNVTLSCEQNLNHDAMYWYRQDPGQGLRLIYYSQIVNDFQKGDIAEGYSVSREKKESFPLTVTSAQKNPTAFYLCASSTSATGQPQHFGDGTRLSIL.

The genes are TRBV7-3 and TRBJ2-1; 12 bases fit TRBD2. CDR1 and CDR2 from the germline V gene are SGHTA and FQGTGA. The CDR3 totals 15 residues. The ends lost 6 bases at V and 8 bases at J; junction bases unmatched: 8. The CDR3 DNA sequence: TGTGCCAGCAGTCCAGGACTAGCGGGGTTCTATGAGCAGTTCTTC. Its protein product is CASSPGLAGFYEQFF.

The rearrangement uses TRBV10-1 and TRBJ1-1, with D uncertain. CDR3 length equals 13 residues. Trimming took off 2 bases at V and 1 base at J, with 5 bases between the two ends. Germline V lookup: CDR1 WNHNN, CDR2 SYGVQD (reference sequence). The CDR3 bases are TGCGCCAGCAGTGAGGTCGGGAACACTGAAGCTTTCTTT. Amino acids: CASSEVGNTEAFF.

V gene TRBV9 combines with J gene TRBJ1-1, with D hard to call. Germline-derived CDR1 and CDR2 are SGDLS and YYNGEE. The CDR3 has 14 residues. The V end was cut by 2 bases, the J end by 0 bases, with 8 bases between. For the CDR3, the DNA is TGTGCCAGCAGCGTTGGAGTCCTGAACACTGAAGCTTTCTTT. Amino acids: CASSVGVLNTEAFF.

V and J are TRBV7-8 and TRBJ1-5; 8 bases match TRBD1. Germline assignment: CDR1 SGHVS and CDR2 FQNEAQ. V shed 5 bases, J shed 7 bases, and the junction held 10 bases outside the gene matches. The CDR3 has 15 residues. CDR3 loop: CASSPSRTGIQPQHF. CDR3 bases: TGTGCCAGCAGCCCCTCGAGGACAGGGATCCAGCCCCAGCATTTT.

CDR3 sequence (DNA): TGTGCCAGCAGTTATTGGACGGGCCGAGAAACTGAAGCTTTCTTT. It is translated as CASSYWTGRETEAFF. V and J are TRBV28 and TRBJ1-1; D is uncertain. From germline, CDR1 is MDHEN and CDR2 SYDVKM. The length of the CDR3 is 15 residues. The germline V and J ends were trimmed by 4 bases and 5 bases, with 17 bases remaining between them.

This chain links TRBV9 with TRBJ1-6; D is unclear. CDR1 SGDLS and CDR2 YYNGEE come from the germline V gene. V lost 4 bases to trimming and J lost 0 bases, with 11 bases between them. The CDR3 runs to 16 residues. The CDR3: CASSLTRSSYNSPLHF. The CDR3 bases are TGTGCCAGCAGCCTTACACGCAGCTCCTATAATTCACCCCTCCACTTT.

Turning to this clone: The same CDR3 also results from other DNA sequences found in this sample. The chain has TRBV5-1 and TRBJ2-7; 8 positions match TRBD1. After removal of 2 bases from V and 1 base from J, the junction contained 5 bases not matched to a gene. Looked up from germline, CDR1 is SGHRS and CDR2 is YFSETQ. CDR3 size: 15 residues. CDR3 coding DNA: TGCGCCAGCAGCTTAGGACAGGGCCGATCCTACGAGCAGTACTTC. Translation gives CASSLGQGRSYEQYF.

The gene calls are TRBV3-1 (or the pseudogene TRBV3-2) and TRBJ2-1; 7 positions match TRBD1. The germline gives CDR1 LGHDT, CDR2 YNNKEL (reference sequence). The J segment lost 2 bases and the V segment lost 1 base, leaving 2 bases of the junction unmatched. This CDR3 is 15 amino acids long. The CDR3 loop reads CASSQGGQTYNEQFF. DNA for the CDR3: TGTGCCAGCAGCCAAGGGGGACAGACCTACAATGAGCAGTTCTTC.

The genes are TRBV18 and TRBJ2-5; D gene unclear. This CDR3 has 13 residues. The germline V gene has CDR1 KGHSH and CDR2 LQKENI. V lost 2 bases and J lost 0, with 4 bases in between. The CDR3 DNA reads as TGTGCCAGCTCACCAACCCACCAAGAGACCCAGTACTTC. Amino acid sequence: CASSPTHQETQYF.

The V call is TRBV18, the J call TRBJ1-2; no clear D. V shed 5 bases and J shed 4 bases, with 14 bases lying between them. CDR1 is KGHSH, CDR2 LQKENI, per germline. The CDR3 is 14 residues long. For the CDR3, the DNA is TGTGCCAGCTCAAGCATTCAGGAAACCTATGGCTACACCTTC. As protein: CASSSIQETYGYTF.

The CDR3 DNA reads as TGTGCCAGCCTCCACGGGACTACCTACGAGCAGTACTTC. Protein product: CASLHGTTYEQYF. This sequence joins TRBV2 and TRBJ2-7, with 7 positions matching TRBD2. The germline V gene has CDR1 SNHLY and CDR2 FYNNEI. V shed 8 bases and J 2 bases; nucleotides not matched to a gene: 6. The CDR3 spans 13 residues.

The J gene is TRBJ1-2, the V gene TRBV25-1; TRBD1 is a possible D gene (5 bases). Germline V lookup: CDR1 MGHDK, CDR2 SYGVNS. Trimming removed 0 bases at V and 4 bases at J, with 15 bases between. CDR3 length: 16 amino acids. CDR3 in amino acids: CASSEYIRGDLYGYTF. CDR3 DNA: TGTGCCAGCAGTGAATATATTCGTGGGGACCTCTATGGCTACACCTTC.

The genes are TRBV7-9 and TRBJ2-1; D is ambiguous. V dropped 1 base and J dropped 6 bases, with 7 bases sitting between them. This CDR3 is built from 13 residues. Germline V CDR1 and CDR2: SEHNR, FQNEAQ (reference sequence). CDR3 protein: CASSLGLVNEQFF. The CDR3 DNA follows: TGTGCCAGCAGCTTAGGCCTCGTCAATGAGCAGTTCTTC.

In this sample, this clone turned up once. The CDR3 DNA reads as TGTGCCAGCAGCCCCGGGACAGGGGCTAAGGGTCTGGCCCAGTACTTC. Protein: CASSPGTGAKGLAQYF. This chain joins TRBV5-5 and TRBJ2-5; TRBD1 agrees at 10 bases. Germline loops: CDR1 SGHKS, CDR2 YYEKEE (reference sequence). This CDR3 has 16 amino acids. Trimming removed 4 bases from V and 9 bases from J; junction bases left unmatched: 15.

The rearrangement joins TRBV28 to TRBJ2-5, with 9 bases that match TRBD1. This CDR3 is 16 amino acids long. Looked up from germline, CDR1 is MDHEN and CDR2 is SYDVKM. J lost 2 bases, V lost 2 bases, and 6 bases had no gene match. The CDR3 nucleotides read TGTGCCAGCAGTTTACCCGGACAGGGGACTCAAGAGACCCAGTACTTC. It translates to CASSLPGQGTQETQYF.

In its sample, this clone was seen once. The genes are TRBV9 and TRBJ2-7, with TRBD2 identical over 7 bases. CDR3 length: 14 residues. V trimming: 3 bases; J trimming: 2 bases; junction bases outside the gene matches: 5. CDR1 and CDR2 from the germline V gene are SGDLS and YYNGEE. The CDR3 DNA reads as TGTGCCAGCAGCGCCGCAGGACTAGCCTACGAGCAGTACTTC. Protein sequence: CASSAAGLAYEQYF.

The CDR3 spells CASSERQGEAFF. The CDR3 region has the DNA TGCGCCAGCAGTGAGAGACAGGGGGAAGCTTTCTTT. The V and J genes are TRBV10-1 and TRBJ1-1; 8 bases are a match to TRBD1. CDR1 and CDR2 (germline): WNHNN, SYGVQD (reference sequence). V was pared by 2 bases and J by 8 bases, with 1 base of the junction left unmatched. The CDR3 extends over 12 amino acids.